One and the same sample provided the 6 T cell receptor beta chains below, sequenced in a study of blood T cell repertoires in COVID-19. Generated by immunoSEQ multiplex PCR, the TCRdb table keeps only in-frame clones and is missing some. The sample records 220,000 or so clones, around 88% being singletons. Sequencing input: PBMCs or T cells enriched from blood (not recorded which). The receptors here all came from a woman in her fifties or sixties who had recovered from COVID-19.

In DNA form, the CDR3 reads TGTGCCAGCAGCTTGGTTCTCGTTGGAAACACCATATATTTT. Translating it yields CASSLVLVGNTIYF. The rearrangement links TRBV5-5 to TRBJ1-3; D remains unclear. Germline CDR1 SGHKS, CDR2 YYEKEE (reference sequence). This CDR3 contains 14 residues. The V end lost 0 bases, the J end lost 3 bases, and 7 bases lay between the germline ends.

The V and J genes are TRBV18 and TRBJ1-2, with TRBD1 matching 7 bases. The CDR3 is 15 amino acids. With V trimmed by 0 bases and J by 5 bases, 6 bases remained unmatched. The germline CDR1 and CDR2 sequences are KGHSH and LQKENI. CDR3: CASSPPSTGTYGYTF. CDR3 nucleotide sequence: TGTGCCAGCTCACCACCCTCGACAGGGACTTATGGCTACACCTTC.

The rearrangement links TRBV9 to TRBJ1-1, with a weak D call TRBD1 (5 bases). V was clipped by 3 bases and J by 2 bases, with 17 bases between them. The CDR3 is made up of 16 amino acids. The germline V gene has CDR1 SGDLS and CDR2 YYNGEE. CDR3 residues: CASSAEARQGNTEAFF. CDR3 bases: TGTGCCAGCAGCGCTGAGGCGCGGCAGGGTAACACTGAAGCTTTCTTT.

The rearrangement joins TRBV18 to TRBJ2-1; the match to TRBD2 covers 11 bases. V lost 4 bases, J lost 0 bases, and 8 bases stayed unmatched. CDR1 KGHSH and CDR2 LQKENI come from the germline V gene. CDR3 length equals 18 residues. The CDR3 bases are TGTGCCAGCTCACGGCAGACTAGCGGGGCTAGCTCCTACAATGAGCAGTTCTTC. Translating it yields CASSRQTSGASSYNEQFF.

This chain joins TRBV11-3 and TRBJ1-1, with D hard to call. With 6 bases removed from V and 5 bases from J, the gap between germline ends came to 13 bases. Germline V gene sequence: CDR1 SGHNT, CDR2 YENEEA. The length of the CDR3 is 13 residues. The CDR3 loop reads CASSQDSETEAFF. Here the CDR3 DNA reads TGTGCCAGCAGTCAAGACTCGGAGACTGAAGCTTTCTTT.

This clone was found a few times. The rearrangement joins TRBV6-1 to TRBJ1-1, with TRBD1 identical over 8 bases. The V segment lost 6 bases and the J segment 1 base; nucleotides outside the gene matches: 4. The length of the CDR3 is 14 residues. CDR1 is MNHNS and CDR2 is SASEGT in the germline V gene. The CDR3 protein is CASRYQGANTEAFF. The DNA for the CDR3 is TGTGCCAGCAGATATCAGGGGGCGAACACTGAAGCTTTCTTT.